This T cell receptor (beta chain) was identified during a study of cytomegalovirus exposure and HLA in healthy donors. This CDR3 contains 16 residues. J lost 4 bases, V lost 5 bases, and 11 bases had no gene match. Germline V lookup: CDR1 PRHDT, CDR2 FYEKMQ (reference sequence). General observations from the study: Earlier analysis found most TCR beta V segments productive about 87% or about 30% of the time. While the bulk of TCR sequences proved rare, some public TCRs turned up in many donors.

This clone was counted only a few times. The antigen is undetermined. PCR amplification relied on 60 Vbeta primers (plus 13 Jbeta primers). Sequencing was performed with immunoSEQ multiplex PCR; in TCRdb, only in-frame clones are kept and a portion is missing. The repertoire includes 140,000 to 150,000 clones, around four fifths of them detected once, and 9.7% sits in the top ten. This sequence joins TRBV13 and TRBJ2-7, with 10 bases identical to TRBD2. The specimen sequenced was PBMCs. This clonotype was sampled from a woman aged 55-69 years in good health and CMV-seropositive. The CDR3 sequence is CASSRLASGSAYEQYF. In nucleotides, the CDR3 is TGTGCCAGCAGCCGACTGGCTAGCGGGAGTGCTTACGAGCAGTACTTC.